These 5 T cell receptor beta chains share one sample of origin, sequenced in a study of identical twins. TCRdb reanalysed the 5' RACE reads using MiXCR and keeps one entry per CDR3 protein. The sample holds around 530,000 distinct CDR3 sequences, about 16% seen once. This same sample was also part of a study on yellow fever vaccine responses in identical twins.

The sample comprised CD4+ T cells sorted from blood. Source of these receptors: a woman between 18 and 30 years old in good health.

This clonotype was recorded a few times. The chain couples TRBV27 to TRBJ2-3; no definite D call. The germline V and J ends were trimmed by 5 bases and 7 bases, with 10 bases remaining between them. This CDR3 has 12 amino acids. Germline V CDR1 and CDR2: MNHEY, SMNVEV (reference sequence). The CDR3 sequence: CASSRVGYTQYF. The CDR3 nucleotides read TGTGCCAGCAGTAGGGTCGGTTATACGCAGTATTTT.

The chain links TRBV7-3 to TRBJ2-1; maybe TRBD2 (6 bases). The CDR3 contains 13 residues. Germline V CDR1 and CDR2: SGHTA, FQGTGA. Trimming left V 5 bases short and J 8 bases short, with 13 bases between. This CDR3 is CASSPALADEQFF. The CDR3 DNA sequence: TGTGCCAGCAGCCCCGCCTTAGCGGATGAGCAGTTCTTC.

The V call is TRBV15, the J call TRBJ2-2; D is ambiguous. V gave up 4 bases and J gave up 3 bases, with 9 bases separating them. CDR1 is LNHNV and CDR2 is YYDKDF in the germline V gene (reference sequence). This CDR3 is 14 amino acids long. The CDR3 nucleotides are TGTGCCACCAGCACCAGGACGGACACCGGGGAGCTGTTTTTT. Translation gives CATSTRTDTGELFF. Drawing the rest from reference TRBV15 and TRBJ2-2, the complete variable domain is DAMVIQNPRYQVTQFGKPVTLSCSQTLNHNVMYWYQQKSSQAPKLLFHYYDKDFNNEADTPDNFQSRRPNTSFCFLDIRSPGLGDTAMYLCATSTRTDTGELFFGEGSRLTVL.

The chain links TRBV14 to TRBJ2-6, with D perhaps given as TRBD1 or TRBD2 (5 bases each). This CDR3 has 17 residues. CDR1 and CDR2 (germline): SGHDN, FVKESK. Trimming took off 4 bases at V and 0 bases at J, with 13 bases between the two ends. As DNA, the CDR3 is TGTGCCAGCAGCCCCGGTGAGGGGCTCTCTGGGGCCAACGTCCTGACTTTC. Residues: CASSPGEGLSGANVLTF.

Details on this clonotype: This could be a read error, since a much larger clone is one nucleotide away. The V and J genes are TRBV6-2 or TRBV6-3 and TRBJ2-1; D gene ambiguous. The CDR3 length is 13 residues. V gave up 8 bases and J gave up 4 bases, with 12 bases separating them. In germline, CDR1 is MNHEY, CDR2 SVGEGT. CDR3 sequence: CASGVPNYNEQFF. In DNA form, the CDR3 reads TGTGCCAGCGGGGTGCCCAATTACAATGAGCAGTTCTTC.